This is a list of T cell receptor beta chains from one sample in a study of OX40 agonist ivuxolimab in advanced cancers. Sequencing was performed with immunoSEQ multiplex PCR; in TCRdb, only in-frame clones are kept and a portion is missing. The table lists tens of thousands of clones, roughly 86% of them singletons, with about 0.8% in the top ten. This material consisted of CD4+ or CD8+ T cells sorted from blood, taken in a trial of the OX40 agonist ivuxolimab. The receptors come from an adult with an advanced solid tumor such as melanoma, head and neck, liver or kidney cancer. The CDR3 runs from the conserved cysteine through the conserved F or W. The order of the fields is V gene, J gene, D gene, CDR3 DNA, CDR3 protein. A D gene is named only where the DNA matches it firmly.

TRBV10-2	TRBJ2-5	NA	TGCGCCAGCAGTTTTGGGGAGACCCAGTACTTC	CASSFGETQYF
TRBV9	TRBJ2-4	TRBD2	TGTGCCAGCAGCGTAGCGGCTAGCGGGAGGGCCAAAAACATTCAGTACTTC	CASSVAASGRAKNIQYF
TRBV29-1	TRBJ2-1	TRBD2	TGCAGCGTTGAGTTATTAGCGGGAGGGTCTGAGCAGTTCTTC	CSVELLAGGSEQFF
TRBV5-4	TRBJ2-3	TRBD2	TGTGCCAGCACCCAATGGGCGGGGGGACCCGGAGATACGCAGTATTTT	CASTQWAGGPGDTQYF
TRBV10-3	TRBJ2-3	NA	TGTGCCTCTCTCGGAGACACAGATACGCAGTATTTT	CASLGDTDTQYF
TRBV6-5	TRBJ1-1	NA	TGTGCCAGCAGGGAAGGGGGAACAGACACTGAAGCTTTCTTT	CASREGGTDTEAFF
TRBV6-4	TRBJ2-3	NA	TGTGCCAGTCTGCTCCAGACAGAGCTTTGCACAGATACGCAGTATTTT	CASLLQTELCTDTQYF
TRBV27	TRBJ2-7	NA	TGTGCCAGCAGTTTGCAGGGAAGTTTCATCGCCTACGAGCAGTACTTC	CASSLQGSFIAYEQYF
TRBV29-1	TRBJ2-7	NA	TGCAGCGTTGAACCCAACGGCTACGAGCAGTACTTC	CSVEPNGYEQYF
TRBV30	TRBJ1-6	NA	TGTGCCTGGATGGGCTCCTATAATTCACCCCTCCACTTT	CAWMGSYNSPLHF
TRBV6-5	TRBJ2-7	TRBD1	TGTGCCAGCGGGACAGGGCTCCACGAGCAGTACTTC	CASGTGLHEQYF
TRBV5-1	TRBJ2-2	NA	TGCGCCAGCAGCTTAGGAGGATTTGAATCCGGGGAGCTGTTTTTT	CASSLGGFESGELFF
TRBV27	TRBJ2-2	TRBD2	TGTGCCAGCAGTAAATGGACTAGCGGGAACACCGGGGAGCTGTTTTTT	CASSKWTSGNTGELFF
TRBV19	TRBJ2-3	TRBD1	TGTGCCAGTAGTAGCGCGGGGACAGGGACGCAGTATTTT	CASSSAGTGTQYF
TRBV7-9	TRBJ1-5	NA	TGTGCCAGCAGCTTAGGGCAAGGGGTAGGACAGCCCCAGCATTTT	CASSLGQGVGQPQHF
TRBV5-1	TRBJ2-5	NA	TGCGCCAGCAGCTTGGCAGAGACCCAGTACTTC	CASSLAETQYF
TRBV5-1	TRBJ2-7	TRBD1	TGCGCCAGCAGCTCGGGACAGGGGGACCACGAGCAGTACTTC	CASSSGQGDHEQYF